These 7 T cell receptor beta chains share one sample of origin, sequenced in a study of blood T cell repertoires in COVID-19. The data were produced by immunoSEQ multiplex PCR, yet TCRdb's version contains in-frame clones alone and is incomplete. Of 65,000 to 95,000 clones detected, roughly 90% appear once; the ten largest clones hold approximately 4.4%. Sequencing was carried out using peripheral blood. These receptors were collected from a man between 45 and 60 years old with active COVID-19.

The V gene is TRBV11-2, the J gene TRBJ1-1; D call uncertain. The CDR3 contains 14 residues. In germline, CDR1 is SGHAT, CDR2 FQNNGV. V lost 4 bases and J lost 0, with 9 bases in between. CDR3 amino acids: CASSSQTMNTEAFF. CDR3 nucleotide sequence: TGTGCCAGCAGCTCACAGACGATGAACACTGAAGCTTTCTTT.

J is TRBJ2-7 and V is TRBV7-2, with TRBD2 matching 10 bases. Trimming took 7 bases from V and 4 from J; bases not matched to a gene: 10. This CDR3 is 15 amino acids long. Germline CDR1 and CDR2: SGHTA and FQGNSA. The CDR3 protein is CASKISGGLSYEQYF. The CDR3 DNA reads as TGTGCCAGCAAAATTAGCGGGGGGTTATCTTACGAGCAGTACTTC. Variable domain in full (rest from reference TRBV7-2 and TRBJ2-7): GAGVSQSPSNKVTEKGKDVELRCDPISGHTALYWYRQSLGQGLEFLIYFQGNSAPDKSGLPSDRFSAERTGGSVSTLTIQRTQQEDSAVYLCASKISGGLSYEQYFGPGTRLTVT.

The chain's CDR3 is CATSGPAGVVDTQYF. CDR3 in DNA: TGTGCCACCAGTGGTCCGGCGGGAGTGGTAGATACGCAGTATTTT. The J gene is TRBJ2-3, the V gene TRBV24-1; 7 bases align to TRBD2. V lost 5 bases and J lost 5; bases outside the gene matches: 9. Germline V lookup: CDR1 KGHDR, CDR2 SFDVKD. The CDR3 length is 15 residues.

This rearrangement joins TRBV3-1 (or the pseudogene TRBV3-2) to TRBJ2-1, with TRBD2 matching 10 bases. Germline CDR1 reads LGHDT; CDR2 reads YNNKEL (reference sequence). Losses at the gene ends were 0 bases for V and 6 bases for J; bases not matched to a gene: 5. This CDR3 has 16 residues. The CDR3 spells CASSQDWASGSNEQFF. CDR3 coding DNA: TGTGCCAGCAGCCAAGATTGGGCTAGCGGGAGCAATGAGCAGTTCTTC.

This sequence joins TRBV15 and TRBJ2-2; 10 bases align to TRBD2. J was trimmed by 1 base and V by 9 bases; bases with no gene match: 2. The germline V gene has CDR1 LNHNV and CDR2 YYDKDF (reference sequence). The CDR3 sequence is 14 residues long. CDR3 loop: CATERGGNTGELFF. The CDR3 nucleotides are TGTGCCACAGAGCGGGGGGGGAACACCGGGGAGCTGTTTTTT.

This sequence joins TRBV28 and TRBJ2-2; 7 nucleotides align to TRBD2. CDR1 is MDHEN, CDR2 SYDVKM, per germline. The junction had 13 bases not matched to a gene; V was cut back by 2 bases and J by 7 bases. This CDR3 is 17 amino acids long. The CDR3 nucleotides read TGTGCCAGCAGTTTACTCGGTGGCGGGAGAGTCGGCGGGGAGCTGTTTTTT. Encoded protein: CASSLLGGGRVGGELFF.

The chain links TRBV5-1 to TRBJ2-5; possibly TRBD1 for D (6 bases). Trimming pared 2 bases from V and 2 bases from J, leaving 10 bases between. CDR1 is SGHRS and CDR2 is YFSETQ in the germline V gene. The CDR3 covers 14 residues. The chain's CDR3 is CASSLQGIQETQYF. Here the CDR3 DNA reads TGCGCCAGCAGCTTACAGGGAATTCAAGAGACCCAGTACTTC.